These 26 T cell receptor beta chains were all obtained from the same sample, sequenced in a study of blood T cells in healthy people across ages. For the second PCR, which ran for about 7 to 11 cycles, a sample-barcoded 5' primer and a J-beta primer mix were used. One entry per CDR3 protein results from TCRdb running MiXCR on the 5' RACE reads. The sample has 550,000 to 650,000 distinct CDR3 sequences, about 27% seen once. Another study also made use of these data, one on T cells of mothers and their children.

The source material was blood. The receptors derive from a boy aged 2 to 10 in good health.

As regards this clonotype: This is likely a read error, given that the CDR3 carries no conserved phenylalanine or tryptophan at its end. The V call is TRBV10-3, the J call TRBJ2-2, with D perhaps TRBD1 (5 bases). The germline V and J ends were trimmed by 0 bases and 6 bases, with 5 bases remaining between them. The CDR3 runs to 13 residues. The germline CDR1 and CDR2 sequences are ENHRY and SYGVKD. The chain's CDR3 is CAISESGAGELFL. DNA of the CDR3: TGTGCCATCAGTGAGTCAGGGGCCGGGGAGCTGTTTTTG.

This clonotype has a handful of counts. This chain links TRBV29-1 with TRBJ2-5; perhaps TRBD1 as D (5 bases). The better agreement between TRBJ2-7 and the DNA end casts doubt on the J call. Germline V CDR1 and CDR2: SQVTM, ANQGSEA. This CDR3 contains 15 residues. CDR3 sequence: CSVEVIGREPYEQYF. The CDR3 DNA is TGCAGCGTTGAAGTAATAGGCAGGGAACCCTACGAGCAGTACTTC.

On this clonotype: The CDR3 does not close with the conserved phenylalanine or tryptophan, likely indicating a read error. This chain uses TRBV18 with TRBJ1-2; D not resolved. Germline CDR1 is KGHSH and CDR2 is LQKENI. The V and J ends lost 6 bases and 8 bases respectively, with 10 bases between them. CDR3 size: 11 residues. CDR3 sequence reads: CASSLRGGYTL. CDR3 DNA sequence: TGTGCCAGCTCGCTTAGAGGAGGCTACACCCTC.

This clonotype appeared a few times. V gene TRBV4-2 combines with J gene TRBJ2-2; perhaps TRBD1 as D (6 bases). The germline CDR1 and CDR2 sequences are LGHNA and YNFKEQ. V gave up 4 bases and J gave up 7 bases, with 13 bases separating them. This CDR3 has 14 residues. The CDR3 DNA follows: TGTGCCAGCAGCCTGTTCGAGGGGGACGGGGAGCTGTTTTTT. Encoded protein: CASSLFEGDGELFF.

The V gene is TRBV29-1, the J gene TRBJ2-1, with D unclear. This CDR3 is built from 14 residues. Trimming shortened V by 4 bases and J by 0 bases, and 10 bases separated the two germline ends. Germline loops: CDR1 SQVTM, CDR2 ANQGSEA. In DNA, the CDR3 is TGCAGCGTTGGGCCCGGCAGCTCCTACAATGAGCAGTTCTTC. It is translated as CSVGPGSSYNEQFF.

The CDR3 sequence: CASSYSRVAVYNEQFF. Written as DNA, the CDR3 is TGTGCCAGCAGTTACTCGAGGGTAGCCGTTTACAATGAGCAGTTCTTC. The chain links TRBV6-2 or TRBV6-3 to TRBJ2-1, with D perhaps matching TRBD2 (5 bases). The ends were cut back, 0 bases at V and 4 bases at J, with 13 bases in the middle. From germline, CDR1 is MNHEY and CDR2 SVGEGT. This CDR3 spans 16 amino acids.

This clonotype has just a few counts. The genes are TRBV27 and TRBJ2-3; tentatively, D is TRBD1 or TRBD2 (5 bases each). Germline values: CDR1 MNHEY, CDR2 SMNVEV (reference sequence). The V end lost 2 bases, the J end lost 4 bases, and 16 bases lay between the germline ends. The CDR3 runs to 16 residues. CDR3 in amino acids: CASSLSAGGPADTQYF. CDR3 sequence (DNA): TGTGCCAGCAGTTTAAGTGCTGGGGGTCCGGCAGATACGCAGTATTTT.

The rearrangement links TRBV6-1 to TRBJ2-7, with D perhaps matching TRBD1 or TRBD2 (5 bases each). From germline, CDR1 is MNHNS and CDR2 SASEGT. With 4 bases removed from V and 3 bases from J, the gap between germline ends came to 13 bases. This CDR3 is built from 14 residues. CDR3 coding DNA: TGTGCCAGCAGTGGCCGGGGCGGAGGCTACGAGCAGTACTTC. This codes for CASSGRGGGYEQYF.

The chain carries TRBV12-3 or TRBV12-4 and TRBJ2-7, with D possibly matching TRBD1 (6 bases). The V gene lost 3 bases and the J gene lost 1 base, with 19 bases spanning the gap. The CDR3 sequence is 17 residues long. Written as DNA, the CDR3 is TGTGCCAGCAGTTTTGGGACAAGAGCCTTATCATCCTACGAGCAGTACTTC. Its protein is CASSFGTRALSSYEQYF.

This clonotype has just a few counts. The chain uses TRBV10-3 and TRBJ2-3, with D possibly TRBD2 on 6 matching bases. Per germline, CDR1 ENHRY and CDR2 SYGVKD. The CDR3 extends over 17 amino acids. Trimming stripped 9 bases from V and 2 bases from J, with 24 bases between. The CDR3 sequence: CAIAGSRGSGYTDTQYF. The DNA for the CDR3 is TGTGCCATTGCGGGGTCGAGGGGTAGCGGTTACACAGATACGCAGTATTTT.

V gene TRBV19 combines with J gene TRBJ1-1, with D tentatively TRBD1 (6 bases). The CDR3 is made up of 14 amino acids. V was pared by 7 bases and J by 4 bases, with 16 bases between. CDR1 is LNHDA and CDR2 is SQIVND in the germline V gene (reference sequence). CDR3 in DNA: TGTGCCAGTACGATGACAGGAACAGGCACTGAAGCTTTCTTT. Amino acid sequence: CASTMTGTGTEAFF.

This clonotype was counted a few times. The V gene is TRBV19, the J gene TRBJ2-3, with D possibly matching TRBD2 (7 bases). The V and J ends lost 5 bases and 1 base respectively, with 16 bases between them. Germline CDR1 LNHDA, CDR2 SQIVND (reference sequence). CDR3 length: 16 residues. CDR3 residues: CASSPIRGRGTDTQYF. The DNA of the CDR3 is TGTGCCAGTAGTCCAATAAGGGGGAGGGGCACAGATACGCAGTATTTT.

As DNA, the CDR3 is TGTGCCAGCAGCGACGTAGTGAGGAGCTCCTACAATGAGCAGTTCTTC. Translation: CASSDVVRSSYNEQFF. The V gene is TRBV11-2, the J gene TRBJ2-1, with D uncertain. CDR1 and CDR2 (germline): SGHAT, FQNNGV. Deletions cut 5 bases from V and 0 bases from J, with 14 bases between. The length of the CDR3 is 16 residues.

The sample holds many counts of this clonotype. The chain couples TRBV9 to TRBJ1-2, with D tentatively TRBD1 (6 bases). CDR3 size: 15 residues. Germline CDR1 SGDLS, CDR2 YYNGEE. With 1 base removed from V and 2 bases from J, the gap between germline ends came to 12 bases. In DNA form, the CDR3 reads TGTGCCAGCAGCGTATCTGGGCAGGGGAACTATGGCTACACCTTC. This translates into CASSVSGQGNYGYTF. Full variable domain (outside the CDR3, taken from reference TRBV9 and TRBJ1-2): DSGVTQTPKHLITATGQRVTLRCSPRSGDLSVYWYQQSLDQGLQFLIQYYNGEERAKGNILERFSAQQFPDLHSELNLSSLELGDSALYFCASSVSGQGNYGYTFGSGTRLTVV.

The chain combines TRBV29-1 with TRBJ2-7; D ambiguous. This CDR3 contains 12 residues. The germline gives CDR1 SQVTM, CDR2 ANQGSEA. Deletions cut 3 bases from V and 6 bases from J, with 12 bases between. The CDR3 here is CSVDGPIGEQYF. The CDR3 bases are TGCAGCGTTGACGGGCCCATCGGCGAGCAGTACTTC.

The chain has TRBV2 and TRBJ2-1; D remains unclear. V lost 6 bases and J lost 2, with 11 bases in between. Germline lookup yields CDR1 SNHLY and CDR2 FYNNEI. The CDR3 has 14 residues. DNA of the CDR3: TGTGCCAGCAGCATACTTGGACCCTACAATGAGCAGTTCTTC. It codes for CASSILGPYNEQFF.

This clonotype was counted a few times. The chain joins TRBV5-6 to TRBJ2-1; no reliable D call. The CDR3 extends over 15 amino acids. Trimming removed 1 base from V and 7 bases from J, with 15 bases in between. CDR1 and CDR2 (germline): SGHDT, YYEEEE. The DNA of the CDR3 is TGTGCCAGCAGCTTGTTACGTAGCTGGAAGAATGAGCAGTTCTTC. It yields the protein CASSLLRSWKNEQFF.

A few counts support this clonotype. The chain is built from TRBV20-1 and TRBJ2-4, with D unclear. Germline values: CDR1 DFQATT, CDR2 SNEGSKA (reference sequence). Trimming removed 4 bases from V and 7 bases from J, with 8 bases in between. This CDR3 spans 11 amino acids. CDR3 DNA sequence: TGCAGTGCTACGAGGAGCAACATTCAGTACTTC. Protein: CSATRSNIQYF.

This chain joins TRBV5-1 and TRBJ1-4; D is undetermined. The CDR3 sequence is 15 residues long. Germline values: CDR1 SGHRS, CDR2 YFSETQ. V was cut by 4 bases and J by 1 base, with 11 bases left in between. The CDR3 DNA reads as TGCGCCAGCAGCATCAACCCCGAAACTAATGAAAAACTGTTTTTT. It is translated as CASSINPETNEKLFF.

In its sample, this clonotype was seen many times. The chain has TRBV12-3 or TRBV12-4 and TRBJ2-7; D unclear. This CDR3 is built from 13 residues. The V end lost 3 bases, the J end lost 3 bases, and 9 bases lay between the germline ends. The CDR3 DNA sequence: TGTGCCAGCAGTTTGGCAGGAGACTACGAGCAGTACTTC. This sequence encodes CASSLAGDYEQYF.

V is TRBV3-1 and J is TRBJ2-5; 7 bases map to TRBD1. The J call may be in error: the DNA end matches TRBJ2-7 better. The germline CDR1 and CDR2 sequences are LGHDT and YNNKEL (reference sequence). The CDR3 runs to 15 residues. DNA for the CDR3: TGTGCCAGCAGCCCTGGGACAGCCACAACCTACGAGCAGTACTTC. It is translated as CASSPGTATTYEQYF.

This clonotype turned up a few times. The CDR3 DNA follows: TGTGCCAGCAGTTATAGAGGGGTTACCGGGGAGCTGTTTTTT. Protein sequence: CASSYRGVTGELFF. The chain joins TRBV6-5 to TRBJ2-2; D may match TRBD1 or TRBD2 (5 bases each). V was shortened by 3 bases and J by 5 bases, with 10 bases between the two germline ends. CDR1 is MNHEY, CDR2 SVGAGI, per germline. The CDR3 runs 14 residues.

The chain's CDR3 is CASIDGRDSFYYGYTF. Written as DNA, the CDR3 is TGTGCCAGCATCGACGGCCGGGACAGTTTCTACTATGGCTACACCTTC. The chain carries TRBV5-6 and TRBJ1-2, with 7 bases fitting TRBD1. The CDR3 consists of 16 residues. J gave up 3 bases and V 6 bases, and 14 bases lay outside the gene matches. Germline V gene sequence: CDR1 SGHDT, CDR2 YYEEEE.

About this clonotype: This likely comes from a read error, as the CDR3 has no conserved phenylalanine or tryptophan at its end. The DNA is left out, because the CDR3 cannot be placed on it with certainty; the CDR3 is given as TCRdb lists it. The chain carries TRBV19 and TRBJ2-6. Germline loops: CDR1 LNHDA, CDR2 SQIVND (reference sequence). Counting both end residues, the CDR3 totals 8 amino acids. The CDR3 here is CASSIIIV.

The chain couples TRBV5-4 to TRBJ2-5; unclear D gene. The CDR3 is 15 residues long. Trimming removed 1 base at V and 5 bases at J, with 15 bases between. Looked up from germline, CDR1 is SGHNT and CDR2 is YYREEE (reference sequence). The CDR3 DNA follows: TGTGCCAGCAGCTTGCCGGGCCCCGGTGAGGAGACCCAGTACTTC. This translates into CASSLPGPGEETQYF.

This clonotype was seen only a few times. The gene calls are TRBV20-1 and TRBJ2-7; 11 bases are a match to TRBD1. The length of the CDR3 is 11 residues. Germline CDR1 is DFQATT and CDR2 is SNEGSKA (reference sequence). The V segment lost 5 bases and the J segment 6 bases; nucleotides outside the gene matches: 0. CDR3 protein: CSAGTGGEQYF. The CDR3 DNA is TGCAGTGCTGGGACAGGGGGCGAGCAGTACTTC.